This passage covers 8 T cell receptor beta chains from one sample sequenced in a study of blood T cell repertoires in COVID-19. Only in-frame clones appear in the TCRdb table, and some are missing; sequencing was by immunoSEQ multiplex PCR. The sample records 360,000 or so clones, 85% to 90% being singletons. The specimen sequenced was PBMCs or T cells enriched from blood (not recorded which). All receptors derive from a young woman who had recovered from COVID-19.

The chain uses TRBV27 and TRBJ2-3; no clear D. Trimming shortened V by 3 bases and J by 1 base, and 11 bases separated the two germline ends. The CDR3 contains 15 residues. Germline V gene lookup returns CDR1 MNHEY and CDR2 SMNVEV (reference sequence). CDR3 sequence (DNA): TGTGCCAGCAGTTTTTTGAGTGTGGGCACAGATACGCAGTATTTT. Translation gives CASSFLSVGTDTQYF.

The V and J genes are TRBV7-2 and TRBJ2-1, with 7 positions matching TRBD2. V was pared by 4 bases and J by 6 bases, with 6 bases of the junction left unmatched. CDR1 and CDR2 from the germline V gene are SGHTA and FQGNSA. CDR3 length equals 14 residues. CDR3 coding DNA: TGTGCCAGCAGCTCCCAGCGGGGTCGCAATGAGCAGTTCTTC. This gives the protein CASSSQRGRNEQFF.

J is TRBJ2-1 and V is TRBV11-2, with 9 bases matching TRBD1. The CDR3 runs 15 residues. Losses at the gene ends were 5 bases for V and 0 bases for J; bases not matched to a gene: 2. Germline CDR1 SGHAT, CDR2 FQNNGV. DNA for the CDR3: TGTGCCAGCAGCCCGGGACAGGGCTCCTACAATGAGCAGTTCTTC. Encoded protein: CASSPGQGSYNEQFF.

This chain uses TRBV7-9 with TRBJ1-1; 7 bases agree with TRBD1. CDR1 and CDR2 (germline): SEHNR, FQNEAQ (reference sequence). The length of the CDR3 is 12 residues. Trimming took 5 bases from V and 11 from J; bases not matched to a gene: 8. The CDR3 protein is CASSPADRAAFF. DNA of the CDR3: TGTGCCAGCAGCCCGGCCGACAGGGCGGCTTTCTTT.

This chain links TRBV29-1 with TRBJ1-2, with 8 bases lining up with TRBD1. This CDR3 comprises 11 residues. The junction had 5 bases not matched to a gene; V was cut back by 7 bases and J by 7 bases. CDR1 is SQVTM, CDR2 ANQGSEA, per germline. The DNA of the CDR3 is TGCAGCGCCGACAGGGGTTTTGGCTACACCTTC. Translating gives CSADRGFGYTF. Using reference TRBV29-1 and TRBJ1-2 for the parts outside the CDR3, the full variable domain is SAVISQKPSRDICQRGTSLTIQCQVDSQVTMMFWYRQQPGQSLTLIATANQGSEATYESGFVIDKFPISRPNLTFSTLTVSNMSPEDSSIYLCSADRGFGYTFGSGTRLTVV.

The gene calls are TRBV5-4 and TRBJ1-2; D is perhaps TRBD1 (6 bases). From germline, CDR1 is SGHNT and CDR2 YYREEE (reference sequence). The length of the CDR3 is 19 residues. The ends were cut back, 0 bases at V and 4 bases at J, with 25 bases in the middle. The DNA for the CDR3 is TGTGCCAGCAGCTTGGTTAGGGTAAAGCCGGGACACACACTCTATGGCTACACCTTC. It specifies CASSLVRVKPGHTLYGYTF.

The chain uses TRBV11-2 and TRBJ2-1; 7 positions agree with TRBD2. The J segment lost 2 bases and the V segment lost 5 bases, leaving 6 bases of the junction unmatched. The CDR3 extends over 15 amino acids. Germline V gene data show CDR1 as SGHAT and CDR2 as FQNNGV. CDR3 coding DNA: TGTGCCAGCAGCACAGTAGCGGGCGCCTACAATGAGCAGTTCTTC. Residues: CASSTVAGAYNEQFF.

The V and J genes are TRBV5-1 and TRBJ2-2, with TRBD2 identical over 15 bases. The CDR3 runs 16 residues. The V gene's germline CDR1 is SGHRS and CDR2 YFSETQ. Trimming cost V 3 bases and J 5 bases; bases outside gene matches: 2. In DNA form, the CDR3 reads TGCGCCAGCAGCTCGGGACTAGCGGGGGGAACCGGGGAGCTGTTTTTT. Amino acid sequence: CASSSGLAGGTGELFF.